These T cell receptor beta chains were read from a single sample in a study of T cells in Graves' hyperthyroidism and ophthalmopathy. TCRdb analysed the multiplex PCR reads with MiXCR anew, one entry per CDR3 protein. The profile shows fewer than 350,000 distinct CDR3 sequences, 15% to 20% of them singletons. Sequenced input: blood. These receptors were collected from a woman between 45 and 60 years old with Graves' hyperthyroidism. CDR3s include the opening cysteine and the closing phenylalanine or tryptophan. The D gene is left open where the match is weak. The size field is filled for only some rows; it gives once, few, many or a size class.

-,TRBD1,TRBJ1-2,TRBV5-1,CASSSPGGNGYTF,TGCGCCAGCAGCTCTCCAGGGGGCAATGGCTACACCTTC
-,-,TRBJ2-3,TRBV11-2,CASSFSYTQYF,TGTGCCAGCAGCTTCAGTTATACGCAGTATTTT
-,-,TRBJ1-3,TRBV20-1,CSASSVSGNTIYF,TGCAGTGCTAGTTCGGTCTCTGGAAACACCATATATTTT
-,-,TRBJ2-2,TRBV5-1,CASSLVYRGAAGELFF,TGCGCCAGCAGCTTGGTGTATCGGGGGGCCGCCGGGGAGCTGTTTTTT
few,-,TRBJ2-5,TRBV5-1,CASSLQVQETQYF,TGCGCCAGCAGCTTACAAGTTCAAGAGACCCAGTACTTC
few,-,TRBJ2-1,TRBV20-1,CSPRGGGPHEQFF,TGCAGTCCCAGGGGGGGAGGCCCCCATGAGCAGTTCTTC
-,-,TRBJ2-1,TRBV6-1,CASLNWGDEQFF,TGTGCCAGCTTAAATTGGGGAGATGAGCAGTTCTTC
few,TRBD1,TRBJ1-4,TRBV15,CATSRAGTATNEKLFF,TGTGCCACCAGCAGAGCAGGGACAGCAACTAATGAAAAACTGTTTTTT
many,-,TRBJ1-5,TRBV11-2,CASSHPNQEPQHF,TGTGCCAGCAGCCACCCTAATCAAGAGCCCCAGCATTTT
-,TRBD2,TRBJ2-1,TRBV20-1,CSAARTSGNNEQFF,TGCAGTGCTGCCCGGACTAGCGGTAACAATGAGCAGTTCTTC
-,-,TRBJ2-2,TRBV11-2,CASSLGSITGELFF,TGTGCCAGCAGCTTAGGGTCGATTACCGGGGAGCTGTTTTTT
-,TRBD2,TRBJ2-1,TRBV12-5,CASGLQAGGQFF,TGTGCTAGTGGTTTACAAGCGGGGGGTCAGTTCTTC
many,-,TRBJ1-1,TRBV2,CASIRFGDEAFF,TGTGCCAGCATTCGATTCGGGGATGAAGCTTTCTTT
many,-,TRBJ2-5,TRBV18,CASSPPNGRGWETQYF,TGTGCCAGCTCACCACCGAATGGACGGGGATGGGAGACCCAGTACTTC
once,TRBD2,TRBJ2-3,TRBV7-9,CASSSEEPGLAGLTDTQYF,TGTGCCAGCAGCTCAGAGGAGCCGGGACTAGCGGGACTCACAGATACGCAGTATTTT
few,TRBD2,TRBJ2-3,TRBV10-1,CASSGLAGTRADTQYF,TGCGCCAGCAGTGGACTAGCGGGGACTCGGGCGGATACGCAGTATTTT
few,-,TRBJ2-2,TRBV5-6,CASTHSGTPNTGELFF,TGTGCCAGCACCCATTCCGGGACACCGAACACCGGGGAGCTGTTTTTT
-,TRBD2,TRBJ2-2,TRBV28,CASSFSPTSGSFTGELFF,TGTGCCAGCAGTTTCAGCCCCACTAGCGGAAGTTTCACCGGGGAGCTGTTTTTT
-,TRBD1,TRBJ2-7,TRBV29-1,CSVEWQGAGREPYEQYF,TGCAGCGTTGAATGGCAGGGGGCGGGCCGAGAGCCCTACGAGCAGTACTTC
few,-,TRBJ2-5,TRBV2,CASSELTIQETQYF,TGTGCCAGCAGTGAACTGACTATCCAAGAGACCCAGTACTTC
-,-,TRBJ1-5,TRBV6-5,CASSYGDPAGQPQHF,TGTGCCAGCAGTTACGGGGACCCAGCGGGTCAGCCCCAGCATTTT
many,TRBD1,TRBJ1-1,TRBV20-1,CSAPGGAGTEAFF,TGCAGTGCCCCAGGGGGCGCCGGCACTGAAGCTTTCTTT
-,-,TRBJ1-5,TRBV4-1,CASSQDSVQPQHF,TGCGCCAGCAGCCAAGACAGCGTCCAGCCCCAGCATTTT
-,-,TRBJ1-5,TRBV2,CATCLGGGEQPQHF,TGTGCCACCTGTCTGGGGGGTGGAGAACAGCCCCAGCATTTT
once,TRBD1,TRBJ1-2,TRBV28,CASSPPGQGARGYGYTF,TGTGCCAGCAGTCCACCGGGACAGGGGGCGCGGGGCTATGGCTACACCTTC
many,-,TRBJ2-3,TRBV18,CASSPPRGFRTDTQYF,TGTGCCAGCTCACCACCGAGGGGGTTCCGCACAGATACGCAGTATTTT
many,TRBD2,TRBJ2-1,TRBV7-9,CASSPPGGSYNEQFF,TGTGCCAGCTCACCACCGGGGGGCTCCTACAATGAGCAGTTCTTC
many,TRBD1,TRBJ2-7,TRBV6-1,CASRDRGLSYEQYF,TGTGCCAGCAGGGACAGGGGTCTTTCCTACGAGCAGTACTTC
many,TRBD2,TRBJ2-2,TRBV20-1,CSARVPTSGRDTGELFF,TGCAGTGCTAGAGTTCCCACTAGCGGGAGGGACACCGGGGAGCTGTTTTTT
many,TRBD1,TRBJ2-5,TRBV27,CASLTPGQGAYQPTQETQYF,TGTGCCAGCTTGACACCGGGACAGGGGGCGTATCAGCCCACTCAAGAGACCCAGTACTTC
many,-,TRBJ2-3,TRBV7-2,CASSLGPVNTDTQYF,TGTGCCAGCAGCTTAGGACCGGTCAACACAGATACGCAGTATTTT
many,TRBD1,TRBJ1-2,TRBV12-3/TRBV12-4,CASSELDRNYGYTF,TGTGCCAGCAGCGAACTGGACAGGAACTATGGCTACACCTTC
-,-,TRBJ2-7,TRBV11-2,CASSLALGRGSYEQYF,TGTGCCAGCAGCTTAGCCCTGGGGCGGGGTTCCTACGAGCAGTACTTC
many,-,TRBJ2-5,TRBV28,CASSFGGRRGRSETQYF,TGTGCCAGCAGTTTCGGAGGTAGAAGGGGAAGGTCGGAGACCCAGTACTTC
-,TRBD1,TRBJ1-4,TRBV6-2/TRBV6-3,CASSPRGTGNEKLFF,TGTGCCAGCAGTCCCCGGGGGACAGGGAATGAAAAACTGTTTTTT
-,TRBD2,TRBJ2-1,TRBV19,CASSNPPLAGLDEQFF,TGTGCCAGTAGTAACCCGCCCCTAGCGGGATTGGATGAGCAGTTCTTC
many,-,TRBJ1-1,TRBV18,CASSPGMNTEAFF,TGTGCCAGCTCACCAGGTATGAACACTGAAGCTTTCTTT
-,TRBD2,TRBJ2-5,TRBV7-2,CASSTPGTSGRGQETQYF,TGTGCCAGCAGCACCCCCGGGACTAGCGGGAGGGGCCAAGAGACCCAGTACTTC
-,-,TRBJ1-2,TRBV6-1,CASSEALRAAYGYTF,TGTGCCAGCAGTGAAGCGCTTCGGGCAGCTTATGGCTACACCTTC
few,TRBD2,TRBJ2-5,TRBV3-1,CASSQNSGVRVTQYF,TGTGCCAGCAGCCAGAATAGCGGGGTTAGGGTGACCCAGTACTTC
few,-,TRBJ2-3,TRBV7-2,CASSRDWLTDTQYF,TGTGCCAGCAGCCGGGACTGGCTCACAGATACGCAGTATTTT
once,TRBD2,TRBJ2-3,TRBV20-1,CSAPRVVAGSGDTQYF,TGCAGTGCTCCTAGGGTGGTAGCGGGGTCGGGAGATACGCAGTATTTT
-,-,TRBJ2-3,TRBV5-1,CASSLGAFLSYPDTQYF,TGCGCCAGCAGCTTGGGCGCTTTCCTTTCCTATCCAGATACGCAGTATTTT
-,TRBD1,TRBJ1-2,TRBV12-3/TRBV12-4,CASSPQTGGAGYGYTF,TGTGCCAGCAGTCCTCAAACAGGGGGCGCCGGCTATGGCTACACCTTC
-,TRBD1,TRBJ1-2,TRBV7-9,CASRQTGDPDYTF,TGTGCCAGCAGGCAGACAGGGGACCCCGACTACACCTTC
many,-,TRBJ1-6,TRBV2,CASSLTRGGRDSPLHF,TGTGCCAGCAGCCTCACTAGGGGCGGCCGAGATTCACCCCTCCACTTT
-,TRBD1,TRBJ2-1,TRBV20-1,CSARQGVEQFF,TGCAGTGCTAGGCAGGGGGTCGAGCAGTTCTTC
many,TRBD2,TRBJ2-1,TRBV6-1,CASSTLPGLARPSYNEQFF,TGTGCCAGCAGTACCCTACCGGGACTAGCGCGACCTTCCTACAATGAGCAGTTCTTC
many,TRBD1,TRBJ2-1,TRBV20-1,CSAVRTGINEQFF,TGCAGTGCTGTACGGACAGGCATCAATGAGCAGTTCTTC
many,-,TRBJ2-1,TRBV6-6,CASSYAINEQFF,TGTGCCAGCAGTTACGCGATCAATGAGCAGTTCTTC
-,-,TRBJ1-1,TRBV7-2,CASSLAQGGTEAFF,TGTGCCAGCAGCTTAGCCCAGGGCGGCACTGAAGCTTTCTTT
many,TRBD1,TRBJ2-5,TRBV7-9,CASSIGQGGGQETQYF,TGTGCCAGCAGCATCGGACAGGGAGGTGGCCAAGAGACCCAGTACTTC
few,TRBD1,TRBJ2-7,TRBV5-1,CASSSGRDRGYEQYF,TGCGCCAGCAGCTCTGGCCGGGACAGGGGTTACGAGCAGTACTTC
-,-,TRBJ2-1,TRBV2,CASTQMGLSYNEQFF,TGTGCCAGCACTCAAATGGGTTTATCCTACAATGAGCAGTTCTTC
many,-,TRBJ2-3,TRBV12-3/TRBV12-4,CASSPQVGVTQYF,TGTGCCAGCAGCCCTCAAGTGGGGGTTACGCAGTATTTT
few,TRBD2,TRBJ2-5,TRBV5-1,CASSSGSPGETQYF,TGCGCCAGCAGCAGCGGGAGTCCGGGGGAGACCCAGTACTTC
many,-,TRBJ1-1,TRBV12-3/TRBV12-4,CASSPWGVRTEAFF,TGTGCCAGCAGCCCGTGGGGGGTGCGGACTGAAGCTTTCTTT
few,-,TRBJ1-3,TRBV13,CASLTTTGNTIYF,TGTGCCAGCCTGACAACTACTGGAAACACCATATATTTT
many,TRBD1,TRBJ2-6,TRBV6-1,CASSGPRGYGANVLTF,TGTGCCAGCAGTGGACCCAGGGGGTATGGGGCCAACGTCCTGACTTTC